This TCR beta chain emerged from a study of shared T cell receptors in the human thymus. Libraries were prepared by immunoSEQ multiplex PCR; TCRdb keeps only in-frame clonotypes and omits some of them. The sample carries about 710,000 clones, approximately 89% recorded once. CDR1 MNHEY and CDR2 SVGAGI come from the germline V gene. V lost 0 bases and J 5 bases, leaving 13 bases between the germline ends. This CDR3 spans 15 amino acids. The sample was also linked to a second study, of human thymus T cells. Turning to that study: Resections removed during corrective heart surgery provided the thymus tissue used.

The V and J genes are TRBV6-5 and TRBJ1-2, with D perhaps matching TRBD1 (6 bases). The TCR was taken from a boy younger than two with a congenital heart defect. The sequenced sample consisted of thymocytes. CDR3 sequence: CASSYSRDKIYGYTF. In nucleotides, the CDR3 is TGTGCCAGCAGTTACTCGAGGGACAAAATTTATGGCTACACCTTC.